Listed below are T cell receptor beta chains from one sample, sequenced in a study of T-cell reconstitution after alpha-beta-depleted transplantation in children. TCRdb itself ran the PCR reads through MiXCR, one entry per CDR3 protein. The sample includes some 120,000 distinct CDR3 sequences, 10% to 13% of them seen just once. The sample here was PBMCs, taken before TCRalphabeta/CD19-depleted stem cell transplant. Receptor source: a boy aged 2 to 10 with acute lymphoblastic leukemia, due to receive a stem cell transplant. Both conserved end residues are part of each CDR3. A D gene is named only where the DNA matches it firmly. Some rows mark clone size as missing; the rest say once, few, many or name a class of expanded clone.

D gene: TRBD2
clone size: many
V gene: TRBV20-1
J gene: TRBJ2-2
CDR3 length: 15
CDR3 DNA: TGCAGTGCTAGACAAGCGGGACCTTATACTGGGGAGCTGTTTTTT
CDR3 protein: CSARQAGPYTGELFF

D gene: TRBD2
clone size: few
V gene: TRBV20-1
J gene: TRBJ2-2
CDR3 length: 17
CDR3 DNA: TGCAGTGCTAGACGTCTCGGACTAGCGGGCGCCACCGGGGAGCTGTTTTTT
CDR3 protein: CSARRLGLAGATGELFF

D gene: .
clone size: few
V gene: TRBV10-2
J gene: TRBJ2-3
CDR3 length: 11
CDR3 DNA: TGCGCCAGCAGTGATCCAGATACGCAGTATTTT
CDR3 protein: CASSDPDTQYF

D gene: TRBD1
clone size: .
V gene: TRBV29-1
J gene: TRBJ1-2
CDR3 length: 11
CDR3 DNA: TGCAGCTTTGGACAGGGCGGCGGCTACACCTTC
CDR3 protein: CSFGQGGGYTF

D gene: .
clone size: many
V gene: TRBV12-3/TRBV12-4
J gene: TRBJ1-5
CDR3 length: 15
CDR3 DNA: TGTGCCAGCAGTTTAGTGACAGGAAAGGATCAGCCCCAGCATTTT
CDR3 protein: CASSLVTGKDQPQHF

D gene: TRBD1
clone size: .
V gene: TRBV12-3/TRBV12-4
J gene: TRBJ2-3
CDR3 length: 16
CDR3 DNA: TGTGCCAGCAGACCCCTCCCGGGACAGCGCACAGATACGCAGTATTTT
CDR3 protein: CASRPLPGQRTDTQYF

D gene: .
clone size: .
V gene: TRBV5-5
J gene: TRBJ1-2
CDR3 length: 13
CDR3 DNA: TGTGCCAGCAGCTTGGTTGGGGGTGATGGCTACACCTTC
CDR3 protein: CASSLVGGDGYTF

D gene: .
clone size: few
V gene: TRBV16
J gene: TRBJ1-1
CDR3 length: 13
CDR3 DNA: TGTGCCAGCAGCCAATCTTGGGGCACTGAAGCTTTCTTT
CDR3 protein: CASSQSWGTEAFF

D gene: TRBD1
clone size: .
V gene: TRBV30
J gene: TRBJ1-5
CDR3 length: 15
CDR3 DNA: TGTGCCTGGAGCCCAGGACAGGGCGACAATCAGCCCCAGCATTTT
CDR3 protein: CAWSPGQGDNQPQHF

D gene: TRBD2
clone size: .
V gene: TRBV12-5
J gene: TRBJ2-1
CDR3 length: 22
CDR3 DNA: TGTGCTAGTGGTTTGGTGGGTCTCCAGCTAGCGGGAGGGCTGATCACCCCGACTGAGCAGTTCTTC
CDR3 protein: CASGLVGLQLAGGLITPTEQFF

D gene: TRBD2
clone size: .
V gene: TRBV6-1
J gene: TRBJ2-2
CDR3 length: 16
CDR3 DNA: TGTGCCAGCAGGCAGACTAGCGTAATGAACACCGGGGAGCTGTTTTTT
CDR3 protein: CASRQTSVMNTGELFF

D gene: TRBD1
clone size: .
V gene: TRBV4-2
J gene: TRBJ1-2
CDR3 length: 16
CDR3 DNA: TGTGCCAGCAGCCAAGATAGAGGACAGGGCCCTGTTCGCTACACCTTC
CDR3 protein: CASSQDRGQGPVRYTF

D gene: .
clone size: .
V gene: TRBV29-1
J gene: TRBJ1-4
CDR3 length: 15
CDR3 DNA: TGCAGCGTTGTTGTCAGGGGATCACCTAATGAAAAACTGTTTTTT
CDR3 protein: CSVVVRGSPNEKLFF

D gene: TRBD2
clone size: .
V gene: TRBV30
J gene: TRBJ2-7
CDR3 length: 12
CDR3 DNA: TGTGCCTGGGGGACTAGTACCTACGAGCAGTACTTC
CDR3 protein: CAWGTSTYEQYF

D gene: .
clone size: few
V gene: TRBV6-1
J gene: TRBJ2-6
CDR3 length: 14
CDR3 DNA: TGTGCCAGCAAGCAGGGCCCTGGGGCCAACGTCCTGACTTTC
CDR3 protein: CASKQGPGANVLTF

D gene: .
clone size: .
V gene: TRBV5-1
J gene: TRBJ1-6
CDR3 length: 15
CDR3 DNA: TGCGCCAGCAGCCCCAGGGGAGGGTACGATTCACCCCTCCACTTT
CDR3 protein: CASSPRGGYDSPLHF

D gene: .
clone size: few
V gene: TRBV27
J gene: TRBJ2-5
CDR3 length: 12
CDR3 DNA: TGTGCCAGCAGTTCCCGAGAAGAGACCCAGTACTTC
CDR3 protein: CASSSREETQYF

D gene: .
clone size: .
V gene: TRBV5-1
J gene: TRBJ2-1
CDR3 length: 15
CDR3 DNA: TGCGCCAGCAGCTGGCGGGATGGGAGGTACAATGAGCAGTTCTTC
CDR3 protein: CASSWRDGRYNEQFF

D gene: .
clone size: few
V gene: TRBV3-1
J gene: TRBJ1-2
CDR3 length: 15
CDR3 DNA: TGTGCCAGCAGCCCCGGACAGTCTGGGAACTATGGCTACACCTTC
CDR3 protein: CASSPGQSGNYGYTF

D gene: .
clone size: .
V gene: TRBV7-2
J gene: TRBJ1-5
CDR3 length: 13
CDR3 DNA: TGTGCCAGCAGCCAGGGTTCGTTTCAGCCCCAGCATTTT
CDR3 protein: CASSQGSFQPQHF

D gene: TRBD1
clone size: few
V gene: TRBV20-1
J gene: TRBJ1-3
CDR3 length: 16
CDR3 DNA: TGCAGTGCTAGAGGCGGGGACAGGGGCTCTGGAAACACCATATATTTT
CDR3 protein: CSARGGDRGSGNTIYF

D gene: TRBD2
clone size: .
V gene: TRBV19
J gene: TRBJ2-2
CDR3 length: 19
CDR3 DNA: TGTGCCAGTATTCACTCGACTAGCGGGGAAAATCTGAACACCGGGGAGCTGTTTTTT
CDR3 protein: CASIHSTSGENLNTGELFF

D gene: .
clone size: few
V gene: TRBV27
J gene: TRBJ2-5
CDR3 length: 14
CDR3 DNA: TGTGCCAGCAGTAAAAGGGTAATCGGGGAGACCCAGTACTTC
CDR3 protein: CASSKRVIGETQYF

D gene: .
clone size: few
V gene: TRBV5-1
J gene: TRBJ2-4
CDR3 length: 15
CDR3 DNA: TGCGCCAGCACTTCGACCGGGACGGCCAAAAACATTCAGTACTTC
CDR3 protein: CASTSTGTAKNIQYF